What follows are 17 T cell receptor beta chains derived from one specimen sequenced in a study of Ad26.COV2.S vaccination and SARS-CoV-2 variants. Measured with immunoSEQ multiplex PCR; TCRdb has only the in-frame clones, and not every one. There are about 390,000 clones in the sample; 80% to 95% occur only once, and approximately 1.7% lies in the top ten. Treatment denoted: roughly 19 received Ad26.COV2.S at low or high dose, single or two shots; several received placebo; per-sample allocation not given. Day 63 after the first vaccine or placebo injection was the time point for sampling. The sequencing here drew on peripheral blood, taken in a trial of Ad26.COV2.S vaccine versus placebo. Receptors were obtained from a person aged 18-65 years who received the Ad26.COV2.S COVID-19 vaccine or a placebo.

This chain uses TRBV28 with TRBJ2-7; D not certain. This CDR3 is 16 amino acids long. V was cut by 3 bases and J by 5 bases, with 20 bases left in between. Germline-derived CDR1 and CDR2 are MDHEN and SYDVKM. The CDR3 DNA follows: TGTGCCAGCAGTTTTGCGTGGTTGGGTGCCCTAGACGAGCAGTACTTC. Translated: CASSFAWLGALDEQYF. Using reference TRBV28 and TRBJ2-7 for the parts outside the CDR3, the full variable domain is DVKVTQSSRYLVKRTGEKVFLECVQDMDHENMFWYRQDPGLGLRLIYFSYDVKMKEKGDIPEGYSVSREKKERFSLILESASTNQTSMYLCASSFAWLGALDEQYFGPGTRLTVT.

This clone appeared once. The rearrangement links TRBV6-5 to TRBJ2-7; D unclear. Between the trimmed V and J ends, which lost 0 bases and 1 base, there was a span of 10 bases. Looked up from germline, CDR1 is MNHEY and CDR2 is SVGAGI. The CDR3 runs 15 residues. This CDR3 reads CASSYSKGSSYEQYF. In DNA, the CDR3 is TGTGCCAGCAGTTACTCGAAAGGGTCTTCCTACGAGCAGTACTTC.

This chain connects TRBV4-1 to TRBJ1-4; D remains ambiguous. Germline CDR1 and CDR2: MGHRA and YSYEKL. V was shortened by 1 base and J by 8 bases, with 8 bases between the two germline ends. CDR3 size: 13 residues. DNA of the CDR3: TGCGCCAGCAGCCAAGCACTGAAGGAAAAACTGTTTTTT. It is translated as CASSQALKEKLFF.

The V call is TRBV7-9, the J call TRBJ2-3; 8 bases fit TRBD1. Germline V CDR1 and CDR2: SEHNR, FQNEAQ (reference sequence). Losses at the gene ends were 5 bases for V and 0 bases for J; bases not matched to a gene: 7. The CDR3 contains 16 residues. For the CDR3, the DNA is TGTGCCAGCAGCAAGGACAGGGCTCTTAGCACAGATACGCAGTATTTT. Translated, it gives CASSKDRALSTDTQYF.

The chain joins TRBV19 to TRBJ1-2; D unclear. V was pared by 1 base and J by 4 bases, with 4 bases between. CDR1 LNHDA and CDR2 SQIVND come from the germline V gene (reference sequence). The CDR3 consists of 12 residues. CDR3 amino acids: CASSIAPYGYTF. The CDR3 DNA reads TGTGCCAGTAGTATAGCCCCCTATGGCTACACCTTC.

The rearrangement joins TRBV11-2 to TRBJ2-5; TRBD2 matches at 10 bases. V was pared by 7 bases and J by 5 bases, with 19 bases of the junction left unmatched. This CDR3 has 18 residues. Germline V gives CDR1 SGHAT, CDR2 FQNNGV. The CDR3 is CASNAPPWTSGARETQYF. As DNA, the CDR3 is TGTGCCAGCAACGCTCCCCCTTGGACTAGCGGCGCACGGGAGACCCAGTACTTC.

The rearrangement joins TRBV18 to TRBJ2-4, with D perhaps TRBD2 (6 bases). The germline CDR1 and CDR2 sequences are KGHSH and LQKENI. This CDR3 has 12 residues. V lost 2 bases and J 7 bases, leaving 6 bases between the germline ends. CDR3 amino acids: CASSPGGNIQYF. CDR3 coding DNA: TGTGCCAGCTCACCAGGAGGGAACATTCAGTACTTC.

The gene calls are TRBV6-6 and TRBJ2-4; D tentatively reads TRBD1 or TRBD2 (6 bases each). This CDR3 is built from 14 residues. Trimming stripped 4 bases from V and 6 bases from J, with 13 bases between. Looked up from germline, CDR1 is MNHNY and CDR2 is SVGAGI (reference sequence). The CDR3 region has the DNA TGTGCCAGCAGTTCACCCGGGGGCCTAAACATTCAGTACTTC. This gives the protein CASSSPGGLNIQYF.

The rearrangement links TRBV18 to TRBJ1-1; TRBD1 matches at 8 bases. This CDR3 contains 14 residues. With 3 bases clipped from V and 5 bases from J, the junction kept 5 bases outside the gene matches. The germline gives CDR1 KGHSH, CDR2 LQKENI. As DNA, the CDR3 is TGTGCCAGCTCACCCCTGGACAGGGAAACTGAAGCTTTCTTT. Protein sequence: CASSPLDRETEAFF.

The chain has TRBV4-3 and TRBJ2-1; D might be TRBD2 (6 bases). Germline-derived CDR1 and CDR2 are LGHNA and YSLEER. This CDR3 spans 15 amino acids. With 0 bases removed from V and 7 bases from J, the gap between germline ends came to 13 bases. This CDR3 is CASSQDYAGWNEQFF. The DNA for the CDR3 is TGCGCCAGCAGCCAAGATTATGCGGGGTGGAATGAGCAGTTCTTC.

The chain employs TRBV6-6 and TRBJ1-2, with 8 bases that match TRBD1. This CDR3 comprises 14 residues. The junction had 4 bases not matched to a gene; V was cut back by 2 bases and J by 5 bases. From germline, CDR1 is MNHNY and CDR2 SVGAGI (reference sequence). CDR3 bases: TGTGCCAGCAGTTACAAGGGACAGGCATATGGCTACACCTTC. This gives the protein CASSYKGQAYGYTF.

The chain joins TRBV30 to TRBJ1-2, with TRBD1 matching 8 bases. Per the germline V gene, CDR1 is GTSNPN and CDR2 is SVGIG (reference sequence). With V trimmed by 2 bases and J by 6 bases, 8 bases remained unmatched. This CDR3 is built from 14 residues. Written as DNA, the CDR3 is TGTGCCTGGAGTTCCGACCTGGGACAGGATGGCTACACCTTC. This translates into CAWSSDLGQDGYTF.

The chain has TRBV7-9 and TRBJ1-2; 7 bases are a match to TRBD1. Germline V gene data show CDR1 as SEHNR and CDR2 as FQNEAQ (reference sequence). This CDR3 is built from 15 residues. Trimming took 5 bases from V and 5 from J; bases not matched to a gene: 11. The CDR3 DNA is TGTGCCAGCAGCATATCATTGACAGGGAGGTATGGCTACACCTTC. Its protein product is CASSISLTGRYGYTF.

This chain uses TRBV27 with TRBJ2-7; the match to TRBD1 covers 8 bases. V was pared by 6 bases and J by 1 base, with 5 bases of the junction left unmatched. Germline values: CDR1 MNHEY, CDR2 SMNVEV (reference sequence). This CDR3 is built from 14 residues. CDR3 DNA: TGTGCCAGCAGAGCCGGGACAGGTTCCTACGAGCAGTACTTC. Protein: CASRAGTGSYEQYF.

This clone was detected once. Different DNA sequences within this sample yield the same CDR3. The rearrangement joins TRBV4-1 to TRBJ2-7; 8 nucleotides align to TRBD2. The CDR3 consists of 13 residues. Germline loops: CDR1 MGHRA, CDR2 YSYEKL. V shed 3 bases and J 3 bases; nucleotides not matched to a gene: 1. Written as DNA, the CDR3 is TGCGCCAGCAGCCAGGGGACTAGCTACGAGCAGTACTTC. Its protein is CASSQGTSYEQYF.

The V call is TRBV30, the J call TRBJ2-2; D gene ambiguous. Germline V lookup: CDR1 GTSNPN, CDR2 SVGIG (reference sequence). Trimming left V 3 bases short and J 1 base short, with 12 bases between. The CDR3 extends over 15 amino acids. The CDR3 sequence is CAWRHRDKNTGELFF. Written as DNA, the CDR3 is TGTGCCTGGAGGCACAGAGACAAGAACACCGGGGAGCTGTTTTTT.

The chain links TRBV7-2 to TRBJ2-1; 7 bases fit TRBD2. CDR3 length: 17 residues. Per germline, CDR1 SGHTA and CDR2 FQGNSA. V lost 5 bases and J lost 0; bases outside the gene matches: 10. The CDR3 protein is CASSVDSGASSYNEQFF. CDR3 in DNA: TGTGCCAGCAGCGTCGACAGCGGGGCGAGCTCCTACAATGAGCAGTTCTTC.